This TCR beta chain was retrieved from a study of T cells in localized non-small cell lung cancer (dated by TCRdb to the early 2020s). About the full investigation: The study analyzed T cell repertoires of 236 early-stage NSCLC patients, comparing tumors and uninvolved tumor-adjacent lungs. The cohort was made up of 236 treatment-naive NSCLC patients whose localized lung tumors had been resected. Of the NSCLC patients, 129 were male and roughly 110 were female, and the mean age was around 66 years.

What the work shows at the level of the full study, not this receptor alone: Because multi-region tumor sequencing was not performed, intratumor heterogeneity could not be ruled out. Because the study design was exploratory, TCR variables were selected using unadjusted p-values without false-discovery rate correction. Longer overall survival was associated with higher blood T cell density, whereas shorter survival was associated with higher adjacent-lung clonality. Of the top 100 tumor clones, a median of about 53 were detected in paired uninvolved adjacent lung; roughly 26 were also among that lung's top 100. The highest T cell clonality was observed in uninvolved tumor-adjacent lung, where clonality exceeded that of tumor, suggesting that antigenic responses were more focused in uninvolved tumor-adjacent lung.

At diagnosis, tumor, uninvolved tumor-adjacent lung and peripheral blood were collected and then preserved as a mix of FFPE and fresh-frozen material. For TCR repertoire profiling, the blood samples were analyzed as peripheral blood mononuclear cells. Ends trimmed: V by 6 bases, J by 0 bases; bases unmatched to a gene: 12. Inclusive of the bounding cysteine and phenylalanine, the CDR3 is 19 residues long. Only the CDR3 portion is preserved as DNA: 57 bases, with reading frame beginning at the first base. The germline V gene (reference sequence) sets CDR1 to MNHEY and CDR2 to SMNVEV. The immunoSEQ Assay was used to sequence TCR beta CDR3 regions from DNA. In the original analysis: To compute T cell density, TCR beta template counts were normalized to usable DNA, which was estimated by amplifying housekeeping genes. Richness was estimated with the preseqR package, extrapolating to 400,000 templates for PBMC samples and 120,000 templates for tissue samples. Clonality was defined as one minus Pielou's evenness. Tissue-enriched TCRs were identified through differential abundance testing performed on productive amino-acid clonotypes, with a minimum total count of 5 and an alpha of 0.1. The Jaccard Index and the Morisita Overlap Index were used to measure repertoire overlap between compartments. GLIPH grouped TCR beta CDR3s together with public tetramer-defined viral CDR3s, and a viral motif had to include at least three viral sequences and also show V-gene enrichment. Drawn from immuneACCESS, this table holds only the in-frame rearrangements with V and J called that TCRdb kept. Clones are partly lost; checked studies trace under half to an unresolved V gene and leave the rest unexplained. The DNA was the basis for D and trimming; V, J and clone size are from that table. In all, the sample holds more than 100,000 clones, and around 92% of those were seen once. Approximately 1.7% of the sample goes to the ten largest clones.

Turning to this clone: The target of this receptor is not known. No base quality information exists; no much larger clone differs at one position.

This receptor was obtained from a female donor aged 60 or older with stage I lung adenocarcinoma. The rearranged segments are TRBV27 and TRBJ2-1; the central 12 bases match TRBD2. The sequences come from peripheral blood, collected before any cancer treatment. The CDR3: CASSYGLAGYSSSYNEQFF. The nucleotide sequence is TGTGCCAGCAGCTACGGACTAGCGGGATACTCGAGCTCCTACAATGAGCAGTTCTTC.